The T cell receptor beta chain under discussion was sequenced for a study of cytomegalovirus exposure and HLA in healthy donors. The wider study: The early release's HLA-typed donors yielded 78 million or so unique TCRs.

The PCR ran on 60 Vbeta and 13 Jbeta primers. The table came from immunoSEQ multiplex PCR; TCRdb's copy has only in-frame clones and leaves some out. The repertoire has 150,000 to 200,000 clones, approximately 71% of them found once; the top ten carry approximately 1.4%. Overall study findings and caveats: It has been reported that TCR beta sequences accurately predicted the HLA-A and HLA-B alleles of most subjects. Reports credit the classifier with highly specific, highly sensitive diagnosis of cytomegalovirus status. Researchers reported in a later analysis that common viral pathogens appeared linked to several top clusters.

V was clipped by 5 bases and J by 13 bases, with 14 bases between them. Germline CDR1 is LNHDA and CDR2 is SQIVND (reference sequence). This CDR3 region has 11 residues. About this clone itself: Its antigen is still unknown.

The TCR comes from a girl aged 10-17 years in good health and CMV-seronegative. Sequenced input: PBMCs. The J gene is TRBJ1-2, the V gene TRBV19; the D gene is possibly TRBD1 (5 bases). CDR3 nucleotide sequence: TGTGCCAGTAGTCGGAAGACAGCCACCACCTTC. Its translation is CASSRKTATTF.